Listed here is a single T cell receptor beta chain. Its antigen is still unknown. Trimming cost V 0 bases and J 1 base, with 8 bases left between them. The germline gives CDR1 SGHRS, CDR2 YFSETQ. The CDR3 runs to 15 residues. The sample originates from a study of T cell responses to AZD1222 COVID-19 vaccine. The study's findings and limits: Most donors were white British and more were female, and clonal diversity was possibly underestimated. Spike was spanned by vaccine-associated CD4 TCRs, which were dominant at 160-218 and 743-854.

Libraries were prepared by immunoSEQ multiplex PCR; TCRdb keeps only in-frame clonotypes and omits some of them. The sample shows approximately 140,000 clones, 91% of them seen only once. The sequencing used peripheral blood, collected 28 days after the second AZD1222 dose. The gene calls are TRBV5-1 and TRBJ1-3; D is undetermined. This receptor was taken from an adult who received the AZD1222 COVID-19 vaccine. DNA of the CDR3: TGCGCCAGCAGCTTGGTACCCTTATCTGGAAACACCATATATTTT. Protein product: CASSLVPLSGNTIYF.